This passage covers 3 T cell receptor beta chains from one sample sequenced in a study of T cell responses to AZD1222 COVID-19 vaccine. Here immunoSEQ multiplex PCR was the method, and the copy in TCRdb shows in-frame clones only, minus some. The sample consists of 130,000 to 150,000 clones, roughly 89% of them appearing once. The sequenced sample was peripheral blood, obtained 28 days after the second AZD1222 dose. The source of these receptors is an adult who received the AZD1222 COVID-19 vaccine.

The chain uses TRBV3-1 (or the pseudogene TRBV3-2) and TRBJ1-1; D gene uncertain. The CDR3 sequence is 16 residues long. From germline, CDR1 is LGHDT and CDR2 YNNKEL (reference sequence). V was trimmed by 1 base and J by 4 bases, leaving 16 bases between them. The CDR3 coding sequence is TGTGCCAGCAGCCAAGGTAGCGGGGTATTTAGCACTGAAGCTTTCTTT. It encodes CASSQGSGVFSTEAFF.

On this clone: The sample holds other DNA sequences that translate to the same CDR3. The rearrangement joins TRBV4-3 to TRBJ2-3, with TRBD2 matching 12 bases. CDR1 and CDR2 (germline): LGHNA, YSLEER. The CDR3 has 16 amino acids. The V gene end was trimmed by 1 base and the J gene end by 2 bases; junction bases not matched to a gene: 1. The CDR3 protein is CASSQGTSGITDTQYF. As DNA, the CDR3 is TGCGCCAGCAGCCAAGGGACTAGCGGGATCACAGATACGCAGTATTTT.

This clone has just one count. The chain uses TRBV30 and TRBJ2-5; possibly TRBD2 for D (7 bases). The V and J ends lost 8 bases and 4 bases respectively, with 11 bases between them. The length of the CDR3 is 11 residues. Germline V gene data show CDR1 as GTSNPN and CDR2 as SVGIG (reference sequence). CDR3 region: CARGGGETQYF. The CDR3 DNA reads TGTGCCAGGGGGGGAGGAGAGACCCAGTACTTC.